A single sample gave rise to the 12 T cell receptor beta chains below, sequenced in a study of early T cells in non-severe SARS-CoV-2 infection. TCRdb passed the 5' RACE reads through MiXCR, listing each CDR3 protein once. The profile shows 98,000 or so distinct CDR3 sequences, 9% to 13% of them singletons. The sequenced sample consisted of whole blood. The receptor set was obtained from an adult who was a healthcare worker with PCR-confirmed SARS-CoV-2 infection or an uninfected control (not recorded which).

The chain links TRBV7-9 to TRBJ1-5, with D hard to call. The CDR3 covers 15 residues. V was cut by 5 bases and J by 2 bases, with 13 bases left in between. Germline assignment: CDR1 SEHNR and CDR2 FQNEAQ (reference sequence). CDR3 nucleotide sequence: TGTGCCAGCAGCCCCGGAGGATCGGGCAATCAGCCCCAGCATTTT. Protein: CASSPGGSGNQPQHF.

This chain uses TRBV18 with TRBJ2-6, with D possibly matching TRBD1 (6 bases). Germline V gives CDR1 KGHSH, CDR2 LQKENI. Trimming shortened V by 3 bases and J by 0 bases, and 9 bases separated the two germline ends. The length of the CDR3 is 16 residues. The CDR3 DNA reads TGTGCCAGCTCACCGGGGACATCCTCTGGGGCCAACGTCCTGACTTTC. Residues: CASSPGTSSGANVLTF.

This clonotype has just a few counts. The rearrangement uses TRBV7-2 and TRBJ1-4; D unresolved. V was pared by 8 bases and J by 3 bases, with 16 bases between. Germline CDR1 SGHTA, CDR2 FQGNSA. The length of the CDR3 is 15 residues. The CDR3 DNA is TGTGCCAGCGGAGCTTGGAGAGGGCCTAATGAAAAACTGTTTTTT. Its translation is CASGAWRGPNEKLFF.

This clonotype was recorded at least ten times. This rearrangement joins TRBV6-1 to TRBJ2-7; weak D call: TRBD1 (6 bases). CDR3 length: 13 amino acids. V was clipped by 6 bases and J by 4 bases, with 13 bases between them. Germline lookup yields CDR1 MNHNS and CDR2 SASEGT. The CDR3 DNA sequence: TGTGCCAGCAGCATACAGGGATTTTACGAGCAGTACTTC. It translates to CASSIQGFYEQYF.

This clonotype has a count of ten or more. V and J are TRBV12-3 or TRBV12-4 and TRBJ2-6; D gene ambiguous. With 7 bases removed from V and 4 bases from J, the gap between germline ends came to 8 bases. The CDR3 length is 13 residues. The CDR3 region has the DNA TGTGCCAGCACCCCCGGGGGGGCCAACGTCCTGACTTTC. Amino acids: CASTPGGANVLTF.

This chain uses TRBV27 with TRBJ2-1; 9 bases fit TRBD1. This CDR3 spans 15 amino acids. Per the germline V gene, CDR1 is MNHEY and CDR2 is SMNVEV (reference sequence). The V and J ends lost 7 bases and 1 base, in that order; junction bases with no gene match: 5. The CDR3 DNA follows: TGTGCCAGCATCCCCGACAGGGGGTCCTACAATGAGCAGTTCTTC. Its protein is CASIPDRGSYNEQFF.

This clonotype was seen many times. V gene TRBV5-1 combines with J gene TRBJ1-5; D possibly corresponds to TRBD1 (5 bases). The CDR3 extends over 15 amino acids. Germline lookup yields CDR1 SGHRS and CDR2 YFSETQ. Trimming shortened V by 4 bases and J by 5 bases, and 16 bases separated the two germline ends. CDR3: CASSPVGGDYQPQHF. Here the CDR3 DNA reads TGCGCCAGCAGCCCGGTGGGAGGGGACTATCAGCCCCAGCATTTT. Full variable domain (remainder filled in from reference TRBV5-1 and TRBJ1-5): KAGVTQTPRYLIKTRGQQVTLSCSPISGHRSVSWYQQTPGQGLQFLFEYFSETQRNKGNFPGRFSGRQFSNSRSEMNVSTLELGDSALYLCASSPVGGDYQPQHFGDGTRLSIL.

The V call is TRBV6-5, the J call TRBJ1-5; weak D call: TRBD1 (5 bases). The CDR3 covers 18 residues. The germline V gene has CDR1 MNHEY and CDR2 SVGAGI. Trimming removed 5 bases at V and 0 bases at J, with 20 bases between. CDR3 in amino acids: CASSPTGGAAYSNQPQHF. CDR3 DNA: TGTGCCAGCAGTCCCACTGGGGGAGCAGCCTATAGCAATCAGCCCCAGCATTTT.

This clonotype was detected ten times or more. The J gene is TRBJ1-2, the V gene TRBV7-2, with TRBD1 identical over 8 bases. This CDR3 has 18 residues. The V gene's germline CDR1 is SGHTA and CDR2 FQGNSA. V gave up 2 bases and J gave up 7 bases; unmatched junction bases: 18. This CDR3 reads CASSLSLALWQGASGYTF. The CDR3 DNA follows: TGTGCCAGCAGCTTAAGTTTAGCGTTGTGGCAGGGGGCGTCTGGCTACACCTTC. Combining the CDR3 with reference TRBV7-2 and TRBJ1-2 gives the whole variable domain GAGVSQSPSNKVTEKGKDVELRCDPISGHTALYWYRQSLGQGLEFLIYFQGNSAPDKSGLPSDRFSAERTGGSVSTLTIQRTQQEDSAVYLCASSLSLALWQGASGYTFGSGTRLTVV.

The sample holds a few counts of this clonotype. The CDR3 bases are TGTGCCAGCAGCTTAATCTGGGGACTAGCGGGAGTCGATGAGCAGTTCTTC. Translating it yields CASSLIWGLAGVDEQFF. The chain has TRBV5-5 and TRBJ2-1, with 14 nucleotides matching TRBD2. The trim removed 2 bases at V and 8 bases at J, leaving 9 bases unmatched. The CDR3 has 17 amino acids. The V gene's germline CDR1 is SGHKS and CDR2 YYEKEE (reference sequence).

This clonotype was seen many times. This chain connects TRBV6-6 to TRBJ2-3, with 7 bases fitting TRBD2. The CDR3 has 14 residues. From germline, CDR1 is MNHNY and CDR2 SVGAGI (reference sequence). J lost 5 bases, V lost 5 bases, and 7 bases had no gene match. CDR3 loop: CASSPGLPGDTQYF. The CDR3 nucleotides are TGTGCCAGCAGTCCGGGACTACCGGGAGATACGCAGTATTTT.

The V gene is TRBV7-9, the J gene TRBJ2-6, with D possibly being TRBD1 (5 bases). Germline CDR1 SEHNR, CDR2 FQNEAQ (reference sequence). CDR3 length: 16 residues. V lost 2 bases and J 3 bases, leaving 11 bases between the germline ends. The CDR3 here is CASSLTTVHGANVLTF. DNA of the CDR3: TGTGCCAGCAGCTTAACGACAGTCCATGGGGCCAACGTCCTGACTTTC.